The 17 T cell receptor beta chains reported below all come from one sample, sequenced in a study of monozygotic twins with inflammatory bowel disease. TCRdb re-called the 5' RACE reads and catalogs CDR3 proteins one per entry, DNA excluded. The table lists approximately 150,000 distinct CDR3 sequences, with under 2.5% in the top ten. Sequenced material: blood. The receptors stem from a human donor with ulcerative colitis or Crohn's disease, or a healthy co-twin of an affected twin (not recorded which).

V gene TRBV25-1 combines with J gene TRBJ1-6; lacking DNA, the TRBD1 call made by TCRdb goes unchecked. The CDR3 extends over 13 amino acids. CDR1 is MGHDK, CDR2 SYGVNS, per germline. This CDR3 reads CACKGVVNLPLHF.

This sequence joins TRBV9 and TRBJ1-1; lacking DNA, the TRBD1 call made by TCRdb goes unchecked. The CDR3 is 16 amino acids. Germline lookup yields CDR1 SGDLS and CDR2 YYNGEE. CDR3 protein: CASSVEPTGGSTEAFF.

The J gene is TRBJ2-5, the V gene TRBV9. This CDR3 comprises 16 residues. Germline V gene data show CDR1 as SGDLS and CDR2 as YYNGEE. CDR3 sequence reads: CASSVAYGRQKETQYF.

The V call is TRBV6-5, the J call TRBJ2-4; TCRdb's D call of TRBD1 is untestable without DNA. Germline loops: CDR1 MNHEY, CDR2 SVGAGI. The CDR3 spans 13 residues. CDR3 protein: CASSYSGGNIQYF.

The V and J genes are TRBV4-1 and TRBJ2-7; TCRdb outputs TRBD1, but without DNA this stays unchecked. Germline CDR1 reads MGHRA; CDR2 reads YSYEKL. The CDR3 has 13 amino acids. The CDR3 here is CASSQGRAYEQYF.

The CDR3 spells CASSLDRVDNSPLHF. J is TRBJ1-6 and V is TRBV7-2; as DNA is missing, the TRBD1 call by TCRdb cannot be tested. Germline assignment: CDR1 SGHTA and CDR2 FQGNSA. This CDR3 is built from 15 residues.

This chain connects TRBV27 to TRBJ1-3. Per germline, CDR1 MNHEY and CDR2 SMNVEV (reference sequence). The CDR3 extends over 14 amino acids. CDR3 sequence reads: CASSRWRTGNTIYF.

The V gene is TRBV6-5, the J gene TRBJ2-5; with no DNA, the TCRdb D assignment of TRBD2 cannot be verified. CDR1 and CDR2 (germline): MNHEY, SVGAGI. CDR3 length: 12 residues. CDR3 loop: CALGRLQETQYF.

The rearrangement joins TRBV3-1 to TRBJ2-7. In germline, CDR1 is LGHDT, CDR2 YNNKEL (reference sequence). The CDR3 totals 13 residues. The CDR3 here is CASRDPYSYEQYF.

This sequence joins TRBV20-1 and TRBJ2-3. Per the germline V gene, CDR1 is DFQATT and CDR2 is SNEGSKA (reference sequence). This CDR3 has 13 amino acids. CDR3 loop: CSARRPSTDTQYF.

The chain carries TRBV25-1 and TRBJ1-2. Germline lookup yields CDR1 MGHDK and CDR2 SYGVNS. The CDR3 contains 13 residues. CDR3 loop: CASSRGYGYGYTF.

V and J are TRBV6-5 and TRBJ1-4; TCRdb names TRBD1, which stays unverified in the absence of DNA. CDR3 length: 16 residues. CDR1 MNHEY and CDR2 SVGAGI come from the germline V gene. This chain's CDR3 is CASSYSGGTPNEKLFF.

The chain joins TRBV7-2 to TRBJ1-1; TCRdb picks TRBD1, but there is no DNA to check that call. The germline V gene has CDR1 SGHTA and CDR2 FQGNSA. The CDR3 totals 11 residues. CDR3 protein: CASSLAGRAFF.

The genes are TRBV7-3 and TRBJ2-1; TCRdb's D gene call, TRBD2, goes unchecked for lack of DNA. The CDR3 contains 15 residues. The germline gives CDR1 SGHTA, CDR2 FQGTGA. This chain's CDR3 is CASSSSGGLVNEQFF.

The rearrangement joins TRBV6-5 to TRBJ2-7; the TCRdb D gene call, TRBD1, has no DNA to confirm it. This CDR3 spans 14 amino acids. CDR1 and CDR2 from the germline V gene are MNHEY and SVGAGI. The CDR3 sequence is CASSYRTGGYEQYF.

The V gene is TRBV30, the J gene TRBJ1-1; the D call of TRBD1 rests on TCRdb alone, since no DNA is present to check it. The CDR3 length is 15 residues. Per germline, CDR1 GTSNPN and CDR2 SVGIG (reference sequence). The CDR3 sequence is CAWSTGGAGSTEAFF.

This sequence joins TRBV7-2 and TRBJ2-1. In germline, CDR1 is SGHTA, CDR2 FQGNSA. The CDR3 runs 12 residues. This chain's CDR3 is CASSLALVGQFF.